This TCR beta chain appears in the sequencing data of a study of blood T cell repertoires in COVID-19. Study summary: Acute and convalescent COVID-19 specimens originated in the United States, Italy and Spain. Sources were T cells, B-cell-depleted T cells, or PBMCs; the material itself was cDNA or gDNA.

Self-reported history from a screening survey and questionnaire set each donor's cohort. From germline, CDR1 is SGHRS and CDR2 YFSETQ. CDR3 length: 14 amino acids. V lost 0 bases and J lost 6, with 11 bases in between. Sequenced by immunoSEQ multiplex PCR; TCRdb stores in-frame clones only, minus some. Of about 320,000 clones in the sample, approximately 88% were seen once. The material sequenced was PBMCs or T cells enriched from blood (not recorded which). The chain joins TRBV5-1 to TRBJ2-3; no clear D gene. This sequence originates from a woman between 18 and 29 years old who had recovered from COVID-19. The chain's CDR3 is CASSLDVSFDTQYF. The CDR3 DNA reads as TGCGCCAGCAGCTTGGATGTCTCTTTCGATACGCAGTATTTT. Looking up the rest from reference TRBV5-1 and TRBJ2-3 gives the full variable domain: KAGVTQTPRYLIKTRGQQVTLSCSPISGHRSVSWYQQTPGQGLQFLFEYFSETQRNKGNFPGRFSGRQFSNSRSEMNVSTLELGDSALYLCASSLDVSFDTQYFGPGTRLTVL.